These 2 T cell receptor beta chains came from one sample sequenced in a study of shared clonotypes between healthy human individuals. Profiled with immunoSEQ multiplex PCR; TCRdb holds only in-frame clones, not every one. The sample carries 550,000 to 800,000 clones, about 92% recorded once. Sequenced: memory CD8+ T cells from PBMCs. Subset: CD45RO+ cells pooled with CCR7-negative TemRA cells. The receptors were gathered from a man younger than 30 in good health. Some clones in this sample may be carry-over from other donors' samples.

The chain employs TRBV5-1 and TRBJ2-3, with D perhaps matching TRBD2 (5 bases). The V gene lost 5 bases and the J gene lost 14 bases, with 21 bases spanning the gap. CDR1 SGHRS and CDR2 YFSETQ come from the germline V gene. CDR3 length: 13 residues. The CDR3 nucleotides read TGCGCCAGCAGTGGCACTAGGATGCACTTGGCGTATTTT. This sequence encodes CASSGTRMHLAYF.

The table lists this clone with many counts. The rearrangement links TRBV14 to TRBJ2-5; D gene unclear. The CDR3 loop spans 14 amino acids. Trimming pared 1 base from V and 5 bases from J, leaving 11 bases between. Germline V gene data show CDR1 as SGHDN and CDR2 as FVKESK. The CDR3 DNA reads as TGTGCCAGCAGCCAAGTAGGCGGACGGGAGACCCAGTACTTC. Amino acids: CASSQVGGRETQYF.